These T cell receptor beta chains were read from a single sample in a study of T cells after posttransplantation cyclophosphamide. Produced via immunoSEQ multiplex PCR; TCRdb's table is partial and in-frame only. Among roughly 20,000 clones listed, under 80% were seen once. The sample consisted of PBMCs, taken after an allogeneic stem cell transplant with post-transplant cyclophosphamide. The origin of the receptors is a male patient aged 25-45 years who received an allogeneic stem cell transplant from a related donor, was CMV-positive, and had acute GVHD only. Some T cells here may be from the graft donor. Both conserved end residues are part of each CDR3. A D gene is named only where the DNA matches it firmly. Size tells how often a clone was seen (once, few, many) or the class of an expanded clone, and some rows leave it out.

>-|-|TRBJ1-2|TRBV7-9
CASSPTHRVPNGYTF
TGTGCCAGCAGCCCCACTCACAGGGTCCCTAATGGCTACACCTTC
>-|-|TRBJ1-1|TRBV7-9
CASSFEGVGAEAFF
TGTGCCAGCAGCTTCGAGGGGGTCGGCGCTGAAGCTTTCTTT
>few|-|TRBJ2-7|TRBV18
CASSPAGLDYEQYF
TGTGCCAGCTCACCAGCAGGGCTGGATTACGAGCAGTACTTC
>-|-|TRBJ1-1|TRBV7-9
CASRPRDTNTEAFF
TGTGCCAGCAGACCCCGGGATACGAACACTGAAGCTTTCTTT
>-|-|TRBJ1-6|TRBV10-2
CASSITGRESPLHF
TGCGCCAGCAGTATTACAGGGAGGGAGTCACCCCTCCACTTT
>-|-|TRBJ2-2|TRBV2
CASSARTANTGELFF
TGTGCCAGCAGTGCGAGGACAGCGAACACCGGGGAGCTGTTTTTT
>-|TRBD1|TRBJ1-4|TRBV19
CASSPDRDEKLFF
TGTGCCAGTAGTCCTGACAGGGATGAAAAACTGTTTTTT
>-|-|TRBJ1-5|TRBV7-2
CASSLVPVNQPQHF
TGTGCCAGCAGCTTAGTCCCAGTCAATCAGCCCCAGCATTTT
>few|TRBD1|TRBJ1-5|TRBV10-3
CANQGASNQPQHF
TGTGCCAATCAGGGGGCCAGCAATCAGCCCCAGCATTTT
>-|-|TRBJ2-2|TRBV10-3
CAISARRPNTGELFF
TGTGCCATCAGTGCCCGGCGGCCAAACACCGGGGAGCTGTTTTTT
>-|-|TRBJ1-1|TRBV27
CASRDRMNTEAFF
TGTGCCAGCAGAGACAGGATGAACACTGAAGCTTTCTTT
>-|TRBD1|TRBJ2-3|TRBV4-1
CASSQAPGQPYTDTQYF
TGCGCCAGCAGCCAAGCCCCGGGACAGCCCTACACAGATACGCAGTATTTT
>-|TRBD1|TRBJ2-7|TRBV2
CASSLDRGPREQYF
TGTGCCAGCAGTCTGGACAGGGGCCCTCGCGAGCAGTACTTC
>few|-|TRBJ1-4|TRBV30
CAWSGVTGREKLFF
TGTGCCTGGAGTGGTGTTACAGGGCGCGAAAAACTGTTTTTT
>-|-|TRBJ2-1|TRBV5-1
CASATGSRGYNEQFF
TGCGCCAGCGCTACAGGGTCCCGGGGCTACAATGAGCAGTTCTTC
>-|-|TRBJ2-7|TRBV7-2
CASSRNRAGYEQYF
TGTGCCAGCAGCCGCAACAGGGCAGGCTACGAGCAGTACTTC
>-|TRBD1|TRBJ2-5|TRBV18
CASSPIGQGARYKQETQYF
TGTGCCAGCTCACCTATAGGGCAGGGGGCGAGATACAAACAAGAGACCCAGTACTTC
>-|-|TRBJ2-3|TRBV10-3
CAIKDSDTQYF
TGTGCCATCAAGGACTCAGATACGCAGTATTTT
>-|TRBD1|TRBJ1-5|TRBV4-2
CASTPGQGARQPQHF
TGTGCCAGCACCCCGGGACAGGGGGCGAGACAGCCCCAGCATTTT
>-|-|TRBJ1-1|TRBV25-1
CASSGGGGAFF
TGTGCCAGCAGTGGCGGTGGTGGAGCTTTCTTT
>-|-|TRBJ1-6|TRBV19
CASSQRQGQAPLHF
TGTGCCAGTAGTCAACGGCAGGGGCAAGCACCCCTCCACTTT
>-|TRBD2|TRBJ2-1|TRBV29-1
CSVGISGGYNEQFF
TGCAGCGTTGGGATTAGCGGGGGATACAATGAGCAGTTCTTC
>few|-|TRBJ2-3|TRBV5-1
CASSPRGASTDTQYF
TGCGCCAGCAGTCCTCGGGGGGCCAGCACAGATACGCAGTATTTT
>-|TRBD1|TRBJ1-2|TRBV4-3
CASSQEGTGAPNYGYTF
TGCGCCAGCAGCCAAGAAGGGACAGGGGCGCCAAACTATGGCTACACCTTC
>-|-|TRBJ2-4|TRBV11-2
CASSLIRGGAGDIQYF
TGTGCCAGCAGCTTAATTCGGGGCGGGGCCGGGGACATTCAGTACTTC
>-|TRBD1|TRBJ2-3|TRBV29-1
CSVQGQGATDTQYF
TGCAGCGTGCAGGGACAGGGGGCGACAGATACGCAGTATTTT
>few|TRBD1|TRBJ1-5|TRBV10-1
CASSDRNGQGVQPQHF
TGCGCCAGCAGTGACCGCAACGGACAGGGGGTTCAGCCCCAGCATTTT